The table lists the clone carrying this TCR beta chain with a count of one. The CDR3 has 17 amino acids. The germline gives CDR1 SGHTA, CDR2 FQGNSA. J was trimmed by 3 bases and V by 4 bases; bases with no gene match: 6. These data come from a study of blood T cell repertoires in COVID-19. Across the whole study: Acute and convalescent COVID-19 samples came from the United States, Italy and Spain. PBMCs, B-cell-depleted T cells, or T cells were the source of the cDNA or gDNA that made up the material.

Original processing notes: Amplification of reference gene primers was used by the study to estimate nucleated cell counts. Generated by immunoSEQ multiplex PCR, the TCRdb table keeps only in-frame clones and is missing some. V and J calls and clone size come straight from that table; D and trimming were deduced from the DNA. The sample has about 83,000 clones; 86% are singletons. The chain couples TRBV7-2 to TRBJ2-2, with 12 bases lining up with TRBD2. Sample: peripheral blood. The clonotype originates from a woman at least 80 years old in a cohort sampled during active or convalescent COVID-19. CDR3 DNA sequence: TGTGCCAGCAGCTCGGGGCGACTAGCGGGAGACACCGGGGAGCTGTTTTTT. This translates into CASSSGRLAGDTGELFF.